This T cell receptor (beta chain) was identified in a study of T cell changes during pregnancy in multiple sclerosis. The method was immunoSEQ multiplex PCR; TCRdb's version includes in-frame clones alone and lacks a portion of them. The table has 60,000 or so clones, more than 80% seen once. The CDR3 totals 15 residues. Per germline, CDR1 LNHNV and CDR2 YYDKDF (reference sequence). V lost 5 bases, J lost 8 bases, and 19 bases lay in between. The chain is built from TRBV15 and TRBJ2-4, with D maybe TRBD1 (6 bases). The receptor was derived from a female donor in good health, enrolled as a control in a pregnancy study. The sample was CD4+ T cells from peripheral blood mononuclear cells, taken after pregnancy. The CDR3 region is CATSGWTVGWDIQYF. CDR3 sequence (DNA): TGTGCCACCAGCGGCTGGACAGTCGGCTGGGACATTCAGTACTTC.